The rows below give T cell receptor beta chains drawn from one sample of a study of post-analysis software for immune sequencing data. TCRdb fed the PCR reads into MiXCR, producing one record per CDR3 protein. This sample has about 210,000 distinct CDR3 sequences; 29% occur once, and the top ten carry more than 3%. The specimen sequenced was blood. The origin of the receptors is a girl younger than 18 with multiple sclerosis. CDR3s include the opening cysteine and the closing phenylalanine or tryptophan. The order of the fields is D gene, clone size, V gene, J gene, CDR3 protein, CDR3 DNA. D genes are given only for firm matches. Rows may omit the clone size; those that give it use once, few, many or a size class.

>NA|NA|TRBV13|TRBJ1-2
CASSTSTGTHGYGHTF
TGTGCCAGCAGCACCTCAACCGGGACCCATGGGTATGGCCACACCTTC
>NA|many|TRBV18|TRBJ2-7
CASSRDRSYEQYF
TGTGCCAGCTCACGTGACAGGTCCTACGAGCAGTACTTC
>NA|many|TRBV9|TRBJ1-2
CASSRLGQRSNYGYTF
TGTGCCAGCAGCCGATTAGGACAGAGATCTAACTATGGCTACACCTTC
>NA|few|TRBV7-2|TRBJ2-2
CASSLGVLNTGELFF
TGTGCCAGCAGCTTAGGGGTCCTGAACACCGGGGAGCTGTTTTTT
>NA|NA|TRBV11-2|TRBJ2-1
CASSPLMSSYNEQFF
TGTGCCAGCAGCCCTCTCATGAGCTCCTACAATGAGCAGTTCTTC
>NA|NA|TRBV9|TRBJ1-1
CASSVGGLMNTEAFF
TGTGCCAGCAGCGTAGGAGGACTTATGAACACTGAAGCTTTCTTT
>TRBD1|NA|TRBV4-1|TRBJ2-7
CASSQADRGDYEQYF
TGCGCCAGCAGCCAAGCGGACAGGGGCGACTACGAGCAGTACTTC
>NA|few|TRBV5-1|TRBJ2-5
CASSLLQGNNEQYF
TGCGCCAGCAGCTTGCTACAGGGTAACAATGAGCAGTACTTC
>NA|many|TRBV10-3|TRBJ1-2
CAISERTGIGYGYTF
TGTGCCATCAGTGAGAGGACGGGGATCGGCTATGGCTACACCTTC
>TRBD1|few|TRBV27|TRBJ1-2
CASSFGQGDYGYTF
TGTGCCAGCAGTTTTGGACAGGGAGACTATGGCTACACCTTC
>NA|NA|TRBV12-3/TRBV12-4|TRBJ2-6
CASSRVTGANVLTF
TGTGCCAGCAGCAGAGTAACTGGGGCCAACGTCCTGACTTTC
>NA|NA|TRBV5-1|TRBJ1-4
CASSSGLLAGDTEKLFF
TGCGCCAGCAGCTCCGGTTTACTGGCAGGGGATACTGAAAAACTGTTTTTT
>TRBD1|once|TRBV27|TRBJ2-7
CASSFYPRQGARDEQYF
TGTGCCAGCAGTTTCTATCCGCGGCAGGGGGCCCGGGACGAGCAGTACTTC
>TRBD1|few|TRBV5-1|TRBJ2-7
CASSEGAGYEQYF
TGCGCCAGCAGCGAGGGGGCAGGTTACGAGCAGTACTTC
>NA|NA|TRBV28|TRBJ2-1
CASSGSNEQFF
TGTGCCAGCAGCGGATCCAATGAGCAGTTCTTC
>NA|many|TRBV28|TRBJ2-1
CASSQGASYNEQFF
TGTGCCAGCAGCCAAGGGGCCTCCTACAATGAGCAGTTCTTC
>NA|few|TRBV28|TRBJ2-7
CASSPLRGYEQYF
TGTGCCAGCAGTCCCCTGAGGGGTTACGAGCAGTACTTC
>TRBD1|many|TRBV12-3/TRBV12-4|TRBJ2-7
CASSGQGVPEQYF
TGTGCCAGCAGTGGACAGGGAGTACCCGAGCAGTACTTC
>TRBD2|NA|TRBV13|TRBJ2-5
CASSLELAGGGKETQYF
TGTGCCAGCAGCTTAGAGCTAGCGGGAGGCGGTAAAGAGACCCAGTACTTC
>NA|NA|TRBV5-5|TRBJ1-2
CASSLSLGRRVDGYTF
TGTGCCAGCAGCTTGTCCCTGGGGCGAAGGGTCGACGGCTACACCTTC
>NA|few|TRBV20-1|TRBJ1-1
CSAPRGNTEAFF
TGCAGTGCGCCCCGGGGGAACACTGAAGCTTTCTTT
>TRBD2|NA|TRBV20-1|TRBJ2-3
CSAALAGRSTDTQYF
TGCAGTGCTGCTCTAGCGGGGCGATCCACAGATACGCAGTATTTT
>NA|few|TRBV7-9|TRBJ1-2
CASSLAGASGYTF
TGTGCCAGCAGCTTAGCAGGGGCCAGTGGCTACACCTTC
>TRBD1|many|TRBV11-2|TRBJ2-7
CASSWVGQVVYEQYF
TGTGCCAGCAGCTGGGTTGGACAGGTAGTCTACGAGCAGTACTTC
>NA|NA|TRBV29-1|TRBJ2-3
CSVDPGTDTQYF
TGCAGCGTTGATCCTGGCACAGATACGCAGTATTTT
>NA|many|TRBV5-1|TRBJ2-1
CASSPDGPGPTYNEQFF
TGCGCCAGCAGCCCGGACGGACCGGGTCCGACATACAATGAGCAGTTCTTC
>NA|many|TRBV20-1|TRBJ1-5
CSAFTGGNQPQHF
TGCAGTGCCTTCACGGGGGGGAATCAGCCCCAGCATTTT
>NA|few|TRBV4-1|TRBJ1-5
CASSQEGHQPQHF
TGCGCCAGCAGCCAAGAGGGGCATCAGCCCCAGCATTTT
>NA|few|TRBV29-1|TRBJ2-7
CSVEETDYEQYF
TGCAGCGTTGAAGAGACGGACTACGAGCAGTACTTC